The rows below give T cell receptor beta chains drawn from one sample of a study of early T cells in non-severe SARS-CoV-2 infection. TCRdb used MiXCR to reprocess the 5' RACE reads, holding one entry per CDR3 protein. The table has around 60,000 distinct CDR3 sequences, around 13% seen once; the top ten hold 3.5% to 5%. The sequenced sample consisted of whole blood. Receptors originate from an adult who was a healthcare worker with PCR-confirmed SARS-CoV-2 infection or an uninfected control (not recorded which). Both conserved end residues are part of each CDR3. D genes are given only for firm matches. Clone size is stated in some rows and not others, as once, few, many or a class when expanded.

clone size: many; D gene: .; J gene: TRBJ2-3; V gene: TRBV9; CDR3 protein: CASSVEPDTDTQYF; CDR3 DNA: TGTGCCAGCAGCGTCGAACCCGACACAGATACGCAGTATTTT
clone size: .; D gene: TRBD2; J gene: TRBJ2-3; V gene: TRBV27; CDR3 protein: CASCSGGRTDTQYF; CDR3 DNA: TGTGCCAGCTGTAGCGGGGGCCGCACAGATACGCAGTATTTT
clone size: .; D gene: TRBD2; J gene: TRBJ2-3; V gene: TRBV20-1; CDR3 protein: CSATPGLAGVLFDTDTQYF; CDR3 DNA: TGCAGTGCTACGCCAGGACTAGCGGGGGTCCTTTTCGACACAGATACGCAGTATTTT
clone size: many; D gene: TRBD1; J gene: TRBJ1-6; V gene: TRBV18; CDR3 protein: CASSPDRVGSPLHF; CDR3 DNA: TGTGCCAGCTCACCCGACAGGGTAGGATCACCCCTCCACTTT
clone size: many; D gene: .; J gene: TRBJ2-7; V gene: TRBV19; CDR3 protein: CASSIGTYLSYEQYF; CDR3 DNA: TGTGCCAGTAGTATCGGGACGTACCTCTCCTACGAGCAGTACTTC
clone size: many; D gene: .; J gene: TRBJ1-1; V gene: TRBV29-1; CDR3 protein: CSVAQGSQTEAFF; CDR3 DNA: TGCAGCGTTGCGCAGGGGAGTCAGACTGAAGCTTTCTTT
clone size: many; D gene: .; J gene: TRBJ1-2; V gene: TRBV18; CDR3 protein: CASSPRWAGDGYTF; CDR3 DNA: TGTGCCAGCTCACCACGCTGGGCCGGAGATGGCTACACCTTC
clone size: .; D gene: .; J gene: TRBJ1-5; V gene: TRBV2; CDR3 protein: CASSEWGASLNQPQHF; CDR3 DNA: TGTGCCAGCAGTGAATGGGGGGCGAGCCTCAATCAGCCCCAGCATTTT
clone size: .; D gene: .; J gene: TRBJ2-3; V gene: TRBV28; CDR3 protein: CASSLLSDTQYF; CDR3 DNA: TGTGCCAGCAGTTTACTGTCAGATACGCAGTATTTT
clone size: few; D gene: .; J gene: TRBJ2-7; V gene: TRBV9; CDR3 protein: CASSVGGGTEQYF; CDR3 DNA: TGTGCCAGCAGCGTAGGAGGGGGGACCGAGCAGTACTTC
clone size: few; D gene: TRBD1; J gene: TRBJ1-1; V gene: TRBV10-3; CDR3 protein: CAISGLRGRRGTEAFF; CDR3 DNA: TGTGCCATCAGCGGACTGAGGGGGCGTAGGGGAACTGAAGCTTTCTTT
clone size: few; D gene: TRBD1; J gene: TRBJ1-4; V gene: TRBV3-1; CDR3 protein: CASSPGTGGEKLFF; CDR3 DNA: TGTGCCAGCAGCCCTGGGACAGGTGGTGAAAAACTGTTTTTT
clone size: .; D gene: TRBD2; J gene: TRBJ2-3; V gene: TRBV20-1; CDR3 protein: CSARDLGGREFTDTQYF; CDR3 DNA: TGCAGTGCTAGAGATTTGGGAGGGAGGGAGTTCACAGATACGCAGTATTTT
clone size: .; D gene: TRBD1; J gene: TRBJ1-2; V gene: TRBV18; CDR3 protein: CASSPTGQNYGYTF; CDR3 DNA: TGTGCCAGCTCACCAACGGGACAGAACTATGGCTACACCTTC
clone size: many; D gene: .; J gene: TRBJ2-7; V gene: TRBV4-1; CDR3 protein: CASSQEYSSYEQYF; CDR3 DNA: TGCGCCAGCAGCCAAGAGTACAGCTCCTACGAGCAGTACTTC
clone size: medium-sized; D gene: TRBD1; J gene: TRBJ2-1; V gene: TRBV7-8; CDR3 protein: CASRADRVNNEQFF; CDR3 DNA: TGTGCCAGCAGAGCCGACAGGGTAAACAATGAGCAGTTCTTC
clone size: few; D gene: .; J gene: TRBJ1-4; V gene: TRBV6-5; CDR3 protein: CASSSGTLNEKLFF; CDR3 DNA: TGTGCCAGCAGTTCCGGGACACTTAATGAAAAACTGTTTTTT
clone size: few; D gene: .; J gene: TRBJ1-5; V gene: TRBV20-1; CDR3 protein: CSALPSGPPSQPQHF; CDR3 DNA: TGCAGTGCTTTGCCTTCCGGGCCCCCGAGTCAGCCCCAGCATTTT
clone size: .; D gene: TRBD1; J gene: TRBJ1-2; V gene: TRBV3-1; CDR3 protein: CASSQGPQGGINYGYTF; CDR3 DNA: TGTGCCAGCAGCCAAGGCCCACAGGGGGGCATTAACTATGGCTACACCTTC
clone size: .; D gene: .; J gene: TRBJ2-3; V gene: TRBV30; CDR3 protein: CAWGGLGGTDTQYF; CDR3 DNA: TGTGCCTGGGGGGGGCTGGGGGGCACAGATACGCAGTATTTT
clone size: once; D gene: .; J gene: TRBJ2-1; V gene: TRBV25-1; CDR3 protein: CASSQPSYNEQFF; CDR3 DNA: TGTGCCAGCAGCCAGCCCTCCTACAATGAGCAGTTCTTC
clone size: medium-sized; D gene: TRBD1; J gene: TRBJ2-7; V gene: TRBV5-5; CDR3 protein: CASSPGQGSYEQYF; CDR3 DNA: TGTGCCAGCAGCCCGGGACAGGGTTCCTACGAGCAGTACTTC
clone size: few; D gene: TRBD1; J gene: TRBJ1-3; V gene: TRBV11-2; CDR3 protein: CASSVTGDSGNTIYF; CDR3 DNA: TGTGCCAGCAGCGTAACAGGGGACTCTGGAAACACCATATATTTT
clone size: few; D gene: .; J gene: TRBJ2-7; V gene: TRBV12-3/TRBV12-4; CDR3 protein: CASRTSGEQYF; CDR3 DNA: TGTGCCAGCAGGACCTCAGGCGAGCAGTACTTC
clone size: .; D gene: .; J gene: TRBJ2-3; V gene: TRBV4-1; CDR3 protein: CASSLTLAAGGDTQYF; CDR3 DNA: TGCGCCAGCAGCCTCACTTTAGCGGCCGGCGGAGATACGCAGTATTTT
clone size: .; D gene: .; J gene: TRBJ2-4; V gene: TRBV5-4; CDR3 protein: CASSLGHVLAKNIQYF; CDR3 DNA: TGTGCCAGCAGCTTGGGACACGTCTTAGCCAAAAACATTCAGTACTTC